This T cell receptor beta chain stems from a study of cytotoxic CD8 clonotypes in ibrutinib-treated CLL (dated by TCRdb to the early 2020s). With regard to the full study: The cohort was composed of ten to eleven relapsed/refractory and about 15 treatment-naive patients; IGHV unmutated status was identified in around 17 patients. An average of about 250,000 productive templates and roughly 94,000 productive rearrangements was obtained per sample. Response samples were obtained after a median of around eleven months of treatment, with a range of roughly 6 to 36 months. Cryopreserved peripheral blood mononuclear cells were collected before treatment, at response, and at either disease progression or sustained remission. All remission and progressive disease samples were collected while patients were still receiving ibrutinib. Partial responses were observed in roughly 24 patients and complete responses in 2; after a median follow-up of 68 months, remission was maintained in approximately 14 patients and progression was observed in some twelve. Of the 86 people in the trial, about two dozen had longitudinal samples available. The paper as a whole reports these results and caveats: Public clonotypes were found to be uncommon and were observed to contract or remain stable during treatment; the increase in clonality was shown to reflect expansion of private clonotypes at ibrutinib response. Lymph node repertoires were not examined, and the timing of sampling was not matched between patients in sustained remission and those whose disease progressed. At ibrutinib response clonality went up, during sustained remission it held steady, and at progression it dropped back toward baseline. Baseline clonality was found to be higher than that of age-matched healthy donors and was strongly correlated with circulating CD8+ T-cell counts.

Comments on this clone: Its antigen specificity is not known. Base quality data are lacking; no much larger clone is found one base away.

On a MiSeq, deep resolution sequencing aimed for a depth between 1 in 1 million and 1 in 200,000 T cells, with each clonotype covered approximately 10x on average. The immunoSEQ hsTCRB Kit was used to generate the TCR beta libraries. From the authors' description of their analysis: The data were analyzed with ImmunoSEQ Analyzer and ImmunoSEQ Data Assistant, and V, D and J gene assignments followed IMGT definitions. Clonality, which ranges from 0 to 1, was calculated as one minus the normalized Shannon entropy of productive rearrangement frequencies. Only overrepresented clonotypes making up at least 0.05% of each patient's repertoire were included in the public clonotype analysis. About twelve repertoires from age-matched healthy donors, obtained from immuneACCESS, served as clonality controls. Entries here come from immuneACCESS through TCRdb and include only in-frame sequences with V and J called. Some clones fail to appear in such tables; in the studies checked, an unresolved V gene covers under half of the shortfall, and the cause of the remainder is unknown. The DNA was the basis for D and trimming; V, J and clone size are from that table. Here the sample has 250,000 or so clones; under 75% occur a single time. The ten largest clonotypes hold over 15% of the sample.

The time point label corresponds to: less than 30 months on ibrutinib. For TCR beta library preparation, about 2 micrograms of genomic DNA were isolated from cryopreserved PBMCs. Longitudinal blood samples from CLL patients receiving ibrutinib monotherapy were subjected to high-throughput TCR beta sequencing. The patients took part in an open-label, single-center phase 2 trial of ibrutinib monotherapy. From cysteine to phenylalanine, the CDR3 is 15 amino acids long. CDR3 DNA only is kept here, 45 bases in frame from base 1. The V end gives up 5 bases and the J end 2 bases, leaving 8 bases in the junction not matched to a gene. Taken from the germline V gene, the CDR1 and CDR2 loops are MDHEN and SYDVKM.

The clonotype originates from a human donor with chronic lymphocytic leukemia. The sequence links TRBV28 to TRBJ1-1, with TRBD1 matching 7 junction bases. The sample in question was PBMCs, obtained after 24 months of ibrutinib treatment. The CDR3 region has the sequence CASSTRQGQNTEAFF. In nucleotides, the sequence is TGTGCCAGCAGTACAAGACAGGGACAAAACACTGAAGCTTTCTTT.